Below, 16 T cell receptor beta chains from the same sample are listed, as sequenced in a study of shared clonotypes between healthy human individuals. Sequenced by immunoSEQ multiplex PCR; TCRdb stores in-frame clones only, minus some. The table includes roughly 770,000 clones, about 96% detected once. It was CD45RO-negative cells, positively selected for CCR7, that made up naive CD8 cells, with terminally differentiated effector memory CD45RA+ cells excluded. Sequenced input: naive CD8+ T cells sorted from blood. These receptor sequences come from a man aged 25 to 40 in good health.

The gene calls are TRBV7-9 and TRBJ1-5, with D maybe TRBD1 (6 bases). Germline CDR1 is SEHNR and CDR2 is FQNEAQ (reference sequence). Trimming cost V 5 bases and J 5 bases, with 16 bases left between them. This CDR3 contains 15 residues. The CDR3 here is CASSAWRGGDQPQHF. The CDR3 DNA is TGTGCCAGCAGCGCGTGGAGGGGGGGGGATCAGCCCCAGCATTTT.

The genes are TRBV2 and TRBJ2-5, with TRBD1 matching over 7 bases. J lost 2 bases, V lost 7 bases, and 10 bases had no gene match. This CDR3 comprises 15 residues. Germline CDR1 is SNHLY and CDR2 is FYNNEI. The CDR3 nucleotides read TGTGCCAGCAAGAGGGGGCCTCAGGGGCAAGAGACCCAGTACTTC. Translated: CASKRGPQGQETQYF.

V usage is TRBV16 and J usage is TRBJ2-1; 15 bases fit TRBD2. Trimming cost V 8 bases and J 7 bases; bases outside gene matches: 3. This CDR3 has 14 amino acids. The germline V gene has CDR1 KGHSY and CDR2 FQNENV. CDR3 sequence: CASGLAGGRNEQFF. As DNA, the CDR3 is TGTGCCAGCGGACTAGCGGGAGGGCGAAATGAGCAGTTCTTC.

This chain's CDR3 is CASSDYRTGTSDTQYF. The CDR3 DNA is TGTGCCAGCAGCGATTATAGGACAGGGACTTCAGATACGCAGTATTTT. The chain combines TRBV11-3 with TRBJ2-3; TRBD1 matches at 8 bases. The germline CDR1 and CDR2 sequences are SGHNT and YENEEA. This CDR3 is 16 amino acids long. The J segment lost 4 bases and the V segment lost 5 bases, leaving 11 bases of the junction unmatched.

This clone was seen once. The V gene is TRBV7-9, the J gene TRBJ1-5; 10 bases align to TRBD1. This CDR3 region has 15 residues. CDR1 and CDR2 (germline): SEHNR, FQNEAQ (reference sequence). J gave up 7 bases and V 5 bases, and 8 bases lay outside the gene matches. The CDR3 nucleotides read TGTGCCAGCAGCCAATCGGGACAGGGGTGGCAGCCCCAGCATTTT. Translation gives CASSQSGQGWQPQHF.

The CDR3 is CASSMGGSGSSYNEQFF. The CDR3 bases are TGTGCCAGTAGTATGGGGGGTAGCGGGAGCTCCTACAATGAGCAGTTCTTC. The chain employs TRBV19 and TRBJ2-1, with TRBD2 identical over 9 bases. The germline V gene has CDR1 LNHDA and CDR2 SQIVND (reference sequence). Trimming removed 3 bases from V and 0 bases from J; junction bases left unmatched: 6. CDR3 length: 17 amino acids.

The chain links TRBV11-2 to TRBJ2-1, with TRBD2 matching over 12 bases. From germline, CDR1 is SGHAT and CDR2 FQNNGV. This CDR3 region has 16 residues. With 4 bases clipped from V and 6 bases from J, the junction kept 7 bases outside the gene matches. CDR3 sequence: CASSSQGTSGFNEQFF. In nucleotides, the CDR3 is TGTGCCAGCAGCTCGCAGGGGACTAGCGGGTTCAATGAGCAGTTCTTC.

The CDR3 nucleotides read TGTGCCATCACTGACAGGGAGGGAGCCGGGGATACGCAGTATTTT. Translating it yields CAITDREGAGDTQYF. The genes are TRBV10-3 and TRBJ2-3; D may match TRBD1 or TRBD2 (7 bases each). V was cut by 7 bases and J by 6 bases, with 20 bases left in between. Per germline, CDR1 ENHRY and CDR2 SYGVKD. This CDR3 has 15 residues.

V and J are TRBV10-3 and TRBJ1-4, with D maybe TRBD1 (5 bases). The CDR3 extends over 13 amino acids. The germline gives CDR1 ENHRY, CDR2 SYGVKD. The V end lost 3 bases, the J end lost 7 bases, and 9 bases lay between the germline ends. The CDR3 sequence is CAISDRVGEKLFF. The CDR3 DNA follows: TGTGCCATCAGTGACAGGGTTGGTGAAAAACTGTTTTTT.

This clone was observed a single time. V and J are TRBV7-9 and TRBJ2-7, with D possibly TRBD2 on 6 matching bases. V was trimmed by 6 bases and J by 9 bases, leaving 15 bases between them. The CDR3 loop spans 12 amino acids. Germline V gene sequence: CDR1 SEHNR, CDR2 FQNEAQ (reference sequence). The chain's CDR3 is CASRSSSAPQYF. CDR3 coding DNA: TGTGCCAGCAGATCCTCTAGCGCCCCGCAGTACTTC.

The chain combines TRBV14 with TRBJ2-7, with TRBD2 matching over 7 bases. CDR1 is SGHDN, CDR2 FVKESK, per germline. V lost 3 bases to trimming and J lost 2 bases; unmatched junction nucleotides: 19. The CDR3 length is 19 residues. The CDR3 is CASSHSAAETGGSPYEQYF. For the CDR3, the DNA is TGTGCCAGCAGCCACTCTGCGGCAGAAACGGGCGGGAGCCCCTACGAGCAGTACTTC.

This sequence joins TRBV7-9 and TRBJ2-3; unclear D gene. The CDR3 has 16 residues. The germline CDR1 and CDR2 sequences are SEHNR and FQNEAQ (reference sequence). Trimming removed 5 bases at V and 1 base at J, with 16 bases between. The CDR3 region is CASSPPEWARTDTQYF. CDR3 bases: TGTGCCAGCAGCCCCCCCGAGTGGGCCCGCACAGATACGCAGTATTTT.

The CDR3 DNA is TGTGCCAGCAACGGGCCGGGACCCTACGAGCAGTACTTC. Its protein product is CASNGPGPYEQYF. The V call is TRBV6-5, the J call TRBJ2-7, with D perhaps TRBD1 or TRBD2 (5 bases each). The CDR3 runs 13 residues. Germline CDR1 is MNHEY and CDR2 is SVGAGI. V lost 7 bases to trimming and J lost 2 bases, with 12 bases between them.

The chain combines TRBV14 with TRBJ2-1; TRBD1 is a possible D gene (6 bases). This CDR3 region has 15 residues. Germline V gene lookup returns CDR1 SGHDN and CDR2 FVKESK. Trimming removed 1 base from V and 5 bases from J, with 12 bases in between. The CDR3 sequence: CASSQARTDNNEQFF. CDR3 bases: TGTGCCAGCAGCCAAGCCCGGACAGATAACAATGAGCAGTTCTTC. Complete variable domain (other parts from reference TRBV14 and TRBJ2-1): EAGVTQFPSHSVIEKGQTVTLRCDPISGHDNLYWYRRVMGKEIKFLLHFVKESKQDESGMPNNRFLAERTGGTYSTLKVQPAELEDSGVYFCASSQARTDNNEQFFGPGTRLTVL.

The chain has TRBV9 and TRBJ1-1; a weak D match, TRBD1 (6 bases). This CDR3 comprises 13 residues. Germline V gene sequence: CDR1 SGDLS, CDR2 YYNGEE. V shed 3 bases and J shed 4 bases, with 10 bases lying between them. CDR3 amino acids: CASSAQGGTEAFF. Written as DNA, the CDR3 is TGTGCCAGCAGCGCACAGGGAGGCACTGAAGCTTTCTTT.

J is TRBJ2-5 and V is TRBV15; the D gene is possibly TRBD2 (6 bases). CDR3 length: 12 residues. The germline V and J ends were trimmed by 9 bases and 7 bases, with 15 bases remaining between them. The germline V gene has CDR1 LNHNV and CDR2 YYDKDF (reference sequence). Written as DNA, the CDR3 is TGTGCCACGCGGGATCTTAGGGCGACCCAGTACTTC. Translating it yields CATRDLRATQYF.